This passage covers 21 T cell receptor beta chains from one sample sequenced in a study of shared clonotypes between healthy human individuals. Sequenced by immunoSEQ multiplex PCR; TCRdb stores in-frame clones only, minus some. In the table there are around 1.4 million clones, around 98.5% of which are singletons. Material for sequencing was naive CD4+ T cells sorted from blood. Subset defined: CD45RA+ positively selected. These receptors were taken from a man aged 25-45 years in good health.

This rearrangement joins TRBV23-1 to TRBJ1-5; a possible D gene is TRBD1 (6 bases). TRBV23-1 is identified as an open reading frame with a role that is uncertain. V lost 2 bases to trimming and J lost 0 bases, with 11 bases between them. The CDR3 is 16 amino acids. The CDR3 coding sequence is TGCGCCAGCAGTCAACTGGGACACTATAGCAATCAGCCCCAGCATTTT. This translates into CASSQLGHYSNQPQHF.

The J gene is TRBJ1-2, the V gene TRBV5-1, with 9 bases matching TRBD1. The V gene end was trimmed by 7 bases and the J gene end by 8 bases; junction bases not matched to a gene: 12. The CDR3 is 14 amino acids. CDR1 and CDR2 (germline): SGHRS, YFSETQ. The CDR3 loop reads CASRTGELPEGYTF. The CDR3 bases are TGCGCCAGCCGGACAGGGGAACTGCCAGAGGGCTACACCTTC.

The chain employs TRBV14 and TRBJ2-7; maybe TRBD2 (6 bases). Germline V CDR1 and CDR2: SGHDN, FVKESK. The CDR3 has 15 amino acids. Trimming pared 0 bases from V and 4 bases from J, leaving 13 bases between. The CDR3 DNA follows: TGTGCCAGCAGCCAAGATCGCATTAGCGGTTACGAGCAGTACTTC. It is translated as CASSQDRISGYEQYF.

V is TRBV7-3 and J is TRBJ2-7; 9 bases match TRBD1. The CDR3 totals 15 residues. CDR1 and CDR2 (germline): SGHTA, FQGTGA. V was pared by 2 bases and J by 5 bases, with 7 bases of the junction left unmatched. DNA for the CDR3: TGTGCCAGCAGCTTAGAAATGGGACAGGGAGACGAGCAGTACTTC. Translated: CASSLEMGQGDEQYF.

The chain combines TRBV6-6 with TRBJ1-5; D gene unclear. The V and J ends lost 7 bases and 4 bases respectively, with 14 bases between them. The CDR3 has 14 residues. The germline gives CDR1 MNHNY, CDR2 SVGAGI (reference sequence). CDR3 residues: CASMDGITNQPQHF. In nucleotides, the CDR3 is TGTGCCAGCATGGATGGGATAACTAATCAGCCCCAGCATTTT.

V gene TRBV5-1 combines with J gene TRBJ1-1; tentative D call: TRBD1 (6 bases). Trimming cost V 4 bases and J 5 bases, with 18 bases left between them. Germline V gene data show CDR1 as SGHRS and CDR2 as YFSETQ. The CDR3 sequence is 15 residues long. The CDR3 DNA follows: TGCGCCAGCAGCCCTAGGACACAGGGAGGGACTGAAGCTTTCTTT. Its protein product is CASSPRTQGGTEAFF.

CDR3 protein: CASSPSVGEQYF. The CDR3, as DNA: TGCGCCAGCAGTCCTTCGGTAGGGGAGCAGTACTTC. V gene TRBV10-2 combines with J gene TRBJ2-7; D gene unclear. Trimming stripped 5 bases from V and 7 bases from J, with 12 bases between. The germline CDR1 and CDR2 sequences are WSHSY and SAAADI. This CDR3 has 12 amino acids.

This clone was observed a single time. This sequence joins TRBV6-5 and TRBJ2-1; D may be TRBD2 (5 bases). Germline assignment: CDR1 MNHEY and CDR2 SVGAGI. V lost 5 bases to trimming and J lost 3 bases, with 14 bases between them. CDR3 length: 15 residues. CDR3 protein: CASSTSGINYNEQFF. The CDR3, as DNA: TGTGCCAGCAGTACCTCCGGGATCAACTACAATGAGCAGTTCTTC.

The rearrangement links TRBV18 to TRBJ2-7; 10 bases align to TRBD2. The CDR3 totals 18 residues. V shed 4 bases, J shed 0 bases, and the junction held 12 bases outside the gene matches. Germline CDR1 reads KGHSH; CDR2 reads LQKENI. In DNA, the CDR3 is TGTGCCAGCTCACAACTCCCCCCATCTAGCGGGAGCTCCTACGAGCAGTACTTC. Residues: CASSQLPPSSGSSYEQYF.

The chain employs TRBV7-6 and TRBJ2-1; 9 nucleotides agree with TRBD2. The CDR3 consists of 14 residues. The germline CDR1 and CDR2 sequences are SGHVS and FNYEAQ. The ends lost 8 bases at V and 5 bases at J; junction bases unmatched: 7. The CDR3 reads CASGTGLADNEQFF. CDR3 sequence (DNA): TGTGCCAGCGGGACGGGACTAGCAGACAATGAGCAGTTCTTC.

The table lists this clone with a count of one. V usage is TRBV11-2 and J usage is TRBJ2-2; possible D gene TRBD2, 5 bases. Trimming removed 4 bases from V and 4 bases from J, with 13 bases in between. CDR1 and CDR2 from the germline V gene are SGHAT and FQNNGV. The CDR3 spans 15 residues. The CDR3 here is CASSSGERSTGELFF. The DNA of the CDR3 is TGTGCCAGCAGCTCCGGGGAGAGGAGCACCGGGGAGCTGTTTTTT.

The chain links TRBV18 to TRBJ2-3; 7 positions agree with TRBD1. V lost 0 bases to trimming and J lost 0 bases; unmatched junction nucleotides: 6. Germline CDR1 is KGHSH and CDR2 is LQKENI. The CDR3 has 17 residues. CDR3 residues: CASSPPGTVLSTDTQYF. CDR3 nucleotides: TGTGCCAGCTCACCACCGGGGACAGTTTTGAGCACAGATACGCAGTATTTT.

V usage is TRBV5-1 and J usage is TRBJ2-7, with TRBD2 identical over 11 bases. V lost 4 bases, J lost 2 bases, and 11 bases stayed unmatched. Per germline, CDR1 SGHRS and CDR2 YFSETQ. The CDR3 extends over 17 amino acids. The CDR3 loop is CASSTLGIAGGTYEQYF. DNA of the CDR3: TGCGCCAGCAGCACGTTGGGCATAGCGGGAGGGACCTACGAGCAGTACTTC.

The chain recombines TRBV7-8 with TRBJ2-7; 7 bases agree with TRBD1. CDR1 is SGHVS, CDR2 FQNEAQ, per germline. The CDR3 consists of 16 residues. The V and J ends lost 7 bases and 6 bases, in that order; junction bases with no gene match: 18. CDR3 loop: CASKRQGSPITTEQYF. The DNA for the CDR3 is TGTGCCAGCAAGAGACAGGGATCCCCCATAACGACCGAGCAGTACTTC.

This clone appeared once. The chain uses TRBV5-4 and TRBJ2-3, with D unclear. The germline V gene has CDR1 SGHNT and CDR2 YYREEE (reference sequence). The CDR3 has 13 amino acids. Trimming pared 3 bases from V and 2 bases from J, leaving 7 bases between. The CDR3 is CASSSGFTDTQYF. DNA for the CDR3: TGTGCCAGCAGCTCCGGGTTCACAGATACGCAGTATTTT.

In nucleotides, the CDR3 is TGTGCCAGCAGTTTCCTGGGTCCCCGGCGGGAGATCTCGAGCGAGCAGTACTTC. Amino acid sequence: CASSFLGPRREISSEQYF. The V and J genes are TRBV27 and TRBJ2-7, with TRBD2 matching over 7 bases. Germline V gives CDR1 MNHEY, CDR2 SMNVEV (reference sequence). The CDR3 consists of 18 residues. After removal of 3 bases from V and 6 bases from J, the junction contained 20 bases not matched to a gene.

This sequence joins TRBV5-1 and TRBJ1-2; possible D gene TRBD1, 5 bases. This CDR3 is built from 17 residues. Trimming pared 4 bases from V and 4 bases from J, leaving 23 bases between. CDR1 and CDR2 from the germline V gene are SGHRS and YFSETQ. CDR3 nucleotide sequence: TGCGCCAGCAGCCCGGAAAACCAGGACACCCGTGGCTATGGCTACACCTTC. Translated, it gives CASSPENQDTRGYGYTF.

The chain links TRBV6-6 to TRBJ2-3; TRBD1 matches at 9 bases. CDR3 length: 16 amino acids. With 2 bases clipped from V and 6 bases from J, the junction kept 9 bases outside the gene matches. Germline CDR1 reads MNHNY; CDR2 reads SVGAGI (reference sequence). The CDR3 is CASSYSPGTGPDTQYF. CDR3 nucleotide sequence: TGTGCCAGCAGTTACAGCCCCGGGACAGGGCCCGATACGCAGTATTTT.

The chain is built from TRBV2 and TRBJ2-2; no definite D call. Trimming took off 11 bases at V and 6 bases at J, with 16 bases between the two ends. The CDR3 runs 13 residues. Germline V gives CDR1 SNHLY, CDR2 FYNNEI. The CDR3 DNA reads TGTGCCTCCCGATCGCGGCAGGCCGGGGAGCTGTTTTTT. Protein: CASRSRQAGELFF.

V and J are TRBV5-6 and TRBJ2-1, with a weak D call TRBD2 (5 bases). Deletions cut 2 bases from V and 5 bases from J, with 17 bases between. The CDR3 totals 16 residues. Per the germline V gene, CDR1 is SGHDT and CDR2 is YYEEEE. CDR3 sequence reads: CASSFTDYYYDNEQFF. Here the CDR3 DNA reads TGTGCCAGCAGCTTCACTGACTACTACTACGACAATGAGCAGTTCTTC.

The chain links TRBV28 to TRBJ2-1; possible D gene TRBD2, 6 bases. V lost 3 bases to trimming and J lost 2 bases, with 11 bases between them. CDR1 and CDR2 from the germline V gene are MDHEN and SYDVKM. This CDR3 comprises 15 residues. The CDR3 bases are TGTGCCAGCAGTTTGGAGGGCCGCGCCTACAATGAGCAGTTCTTC. Amino acid sequence: CASSLEGRAYNEQFF.